The clone carrying this T cell receptor beta chain has a handful of counts. The antigen remains unidentified. These data are taken from a study of beta chain features in type 1 diabetes. Study observations and caveats: Possibly, sequencing cDNA over-represented cells that had high TCR expression levels. Patients with Type 1 diabetes showed moderately but significantly shorter TCRB CDR3s in all four CD4+ subsets.

The length of the CDR3 is 15 residues. V shed 0 bases and J shed 3 bases, with 9 bases lying between them. Germline CDR1 and CDR2: SGHRS and YFSETQ. The authors reverse transcribed all of the isolated RNA, so sequencing captured expressed TCRB transcripts. Read counts averaged approximately 3.5 million for samples of naive, central memory and regulatory T cells. The protocol was immunoSEQ multiplex PCR, while the TCRdb copy is restricted to in-frame clones and leaves out a portion. The table records fewer than 400,000 clones, approximately 10% of them present only once. Central memory, naive, regulatory and stem cell-like memory CD4+ cells were sorted by CD45RO/CCR7/CD25/CD127/CD95/CD27.

Input material: central memory CD4+ T cells from blood. The receptor's source is a man aged 25-45 years with type 1 diabetes. The chain employs TRBV5-1 and TRBJ1-4; weak D call: TRBD1 (5 bases). The CDR3 nucleotides read TGCGCCAGCAGCTTGGTGGGGACCTCTAATGAAAAACTGTTTTTT. Translated, it gives CASSLVGTSNEKLFF.